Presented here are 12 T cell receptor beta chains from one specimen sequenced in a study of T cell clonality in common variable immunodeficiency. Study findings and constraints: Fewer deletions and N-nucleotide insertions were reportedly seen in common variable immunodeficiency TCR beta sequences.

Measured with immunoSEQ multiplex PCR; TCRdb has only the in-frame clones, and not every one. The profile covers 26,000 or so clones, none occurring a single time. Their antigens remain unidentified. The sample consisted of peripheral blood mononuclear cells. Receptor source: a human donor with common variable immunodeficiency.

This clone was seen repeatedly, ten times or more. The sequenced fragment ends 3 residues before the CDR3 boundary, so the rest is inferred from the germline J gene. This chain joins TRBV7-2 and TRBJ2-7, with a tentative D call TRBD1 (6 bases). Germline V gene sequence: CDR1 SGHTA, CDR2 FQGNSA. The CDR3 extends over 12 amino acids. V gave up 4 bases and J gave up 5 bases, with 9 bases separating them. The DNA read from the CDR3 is TGTGCCAGCAGCTATACAGGGAACGAG. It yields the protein CASSYTGNE. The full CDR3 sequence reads CASSYTGNEQYF.

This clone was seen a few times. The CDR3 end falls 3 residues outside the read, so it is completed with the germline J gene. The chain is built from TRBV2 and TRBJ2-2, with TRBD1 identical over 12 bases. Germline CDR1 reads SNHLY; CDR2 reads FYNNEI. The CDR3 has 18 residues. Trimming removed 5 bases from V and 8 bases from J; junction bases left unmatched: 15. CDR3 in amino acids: CASSSVSGTGGSRGELFF. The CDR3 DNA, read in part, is TGTGCCAGCAGTTCCGTTTCCGGGACAGGGGGCTCAAGGGGGGAG.

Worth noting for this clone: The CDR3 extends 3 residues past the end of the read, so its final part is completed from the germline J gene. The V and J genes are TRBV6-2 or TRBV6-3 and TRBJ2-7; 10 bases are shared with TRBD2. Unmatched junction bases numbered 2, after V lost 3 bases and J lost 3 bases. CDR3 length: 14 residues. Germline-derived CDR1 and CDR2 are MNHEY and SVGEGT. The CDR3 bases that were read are TGTGCCAGCAGTTATATAGCGGGGGGCTACGAG. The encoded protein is CASSYIAGGYE. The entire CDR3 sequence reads CASSYIAGGYEQYF.

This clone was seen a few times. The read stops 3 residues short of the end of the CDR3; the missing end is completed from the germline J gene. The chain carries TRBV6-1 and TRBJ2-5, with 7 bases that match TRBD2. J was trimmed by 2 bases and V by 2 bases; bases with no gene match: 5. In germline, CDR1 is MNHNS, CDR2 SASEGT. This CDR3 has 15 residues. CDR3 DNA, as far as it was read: TGTGCCAGCAGTGAACAGCGGGGACCTCAAGAGACC. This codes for CASSEQRGPQET. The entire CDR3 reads CASSEQRGPQETQYF.

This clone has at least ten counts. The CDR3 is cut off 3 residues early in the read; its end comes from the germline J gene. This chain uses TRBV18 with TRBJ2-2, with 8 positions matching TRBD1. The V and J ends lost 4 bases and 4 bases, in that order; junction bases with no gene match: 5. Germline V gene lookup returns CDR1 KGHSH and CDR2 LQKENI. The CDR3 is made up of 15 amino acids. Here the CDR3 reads CASSLGQGATGELFF. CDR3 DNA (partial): TGTGCCAGCTCACTTGGACAGGGAGCCACCGGGGAG.

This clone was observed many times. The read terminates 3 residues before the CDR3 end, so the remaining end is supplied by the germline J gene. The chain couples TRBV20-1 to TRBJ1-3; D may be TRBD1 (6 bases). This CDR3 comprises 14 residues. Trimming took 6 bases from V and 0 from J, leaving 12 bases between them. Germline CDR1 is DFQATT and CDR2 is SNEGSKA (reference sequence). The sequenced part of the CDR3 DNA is TGCAGTGCCCCGGGGGGGGCCTCTGGAAACACC. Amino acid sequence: CSAPGGASGNT. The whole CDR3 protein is CSAPGGASGNTIYF.

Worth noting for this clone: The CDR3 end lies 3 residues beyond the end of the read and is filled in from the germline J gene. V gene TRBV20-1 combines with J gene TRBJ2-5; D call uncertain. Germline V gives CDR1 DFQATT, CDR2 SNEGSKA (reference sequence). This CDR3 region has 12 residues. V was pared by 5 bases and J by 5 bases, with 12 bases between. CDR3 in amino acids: CSASPRWETQYF. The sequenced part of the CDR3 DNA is TGCAGTGCTTCCCCCCGGTGGGAGACC.

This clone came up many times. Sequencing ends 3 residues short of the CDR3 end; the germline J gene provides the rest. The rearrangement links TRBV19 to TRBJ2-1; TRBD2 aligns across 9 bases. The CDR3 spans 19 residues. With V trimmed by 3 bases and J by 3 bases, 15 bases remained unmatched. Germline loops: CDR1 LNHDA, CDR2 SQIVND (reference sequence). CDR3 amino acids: CASSMALAGFNPSYNEQFF. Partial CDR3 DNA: TGTGCCAGTAGTATGGCGCTAGCGGGATTTAACCCAAGCTACAATGAG.

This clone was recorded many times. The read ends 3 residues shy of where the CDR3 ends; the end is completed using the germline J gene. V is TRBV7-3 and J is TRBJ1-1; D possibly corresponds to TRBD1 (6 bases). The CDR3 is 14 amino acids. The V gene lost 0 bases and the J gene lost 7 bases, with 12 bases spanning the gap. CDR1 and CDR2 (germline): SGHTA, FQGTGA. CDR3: CASSLTWSQGEAFF. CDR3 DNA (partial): TGTGCCAGCAGCTTAACGTGGTCACAGGGTGAA.

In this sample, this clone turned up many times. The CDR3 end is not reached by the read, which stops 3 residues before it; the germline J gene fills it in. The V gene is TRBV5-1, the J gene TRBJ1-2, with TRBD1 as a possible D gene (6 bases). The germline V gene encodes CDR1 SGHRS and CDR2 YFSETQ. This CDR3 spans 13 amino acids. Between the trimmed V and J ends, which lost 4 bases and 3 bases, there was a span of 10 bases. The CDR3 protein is CASSPTGDYGYTF. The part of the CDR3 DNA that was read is TGCGCCAGCAGCCCGACAGGAGACTATGGC.

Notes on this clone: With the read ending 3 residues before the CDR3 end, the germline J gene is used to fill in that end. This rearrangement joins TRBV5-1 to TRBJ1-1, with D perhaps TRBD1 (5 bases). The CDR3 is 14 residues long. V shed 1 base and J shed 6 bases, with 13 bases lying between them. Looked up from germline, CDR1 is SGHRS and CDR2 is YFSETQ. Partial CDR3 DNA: TGCGCCAGCAGCTTGCGGGCAGGGAGGGCTGAA. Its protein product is CASSLRAGRAE. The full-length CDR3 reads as CASSLRAGRAEAFF.

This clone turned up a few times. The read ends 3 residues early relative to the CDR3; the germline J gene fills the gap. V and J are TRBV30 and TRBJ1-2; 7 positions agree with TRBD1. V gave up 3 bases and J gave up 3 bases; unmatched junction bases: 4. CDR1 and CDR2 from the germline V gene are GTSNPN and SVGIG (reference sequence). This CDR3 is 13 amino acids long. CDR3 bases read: TGTGCCTGGAGCCAGGGGGAGTACTATGGC. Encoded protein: CAWSQGEYYG. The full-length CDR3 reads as CAWSQGEYYGYTF.